This TCR beta chain came from a study of blood T cell repertoires in COVID-19. About the study: The United States, Italy and Spain provided the acute and convalescent COVID-19 samples.

In the authors' workflow: From reference gene primer amplification, estimates of nucleated cell counts were derived. The assay was immunoSEQ multiplex PCR, and TCRdb's table has in-frame clones only and misses some. V, J and clone size are taken as reported in that table, and D and trimming were inferred from the DNA itself. This sample has under 250,000 clones, with 80% to 90% found just once. The germline V gene encodes CDR1 MGHRA and CDR2 YSYEKL. The CDR3 is 14 amino acids. Trimming stripped 1 base from V and 5 bases from J, with 9 bases between. The TCR originated in a woman aged 18-30 years in a cohort exposed to, infected with or recovered from COVID-19 (not recorded which). J is TRBJ1-5 and V is TRBV4-1, with D possibly matching TRBD1 (6 bases). Sequenced sample: PBMCs or T cells enriched from blood (not recorded which). The CDR3 here is CASSQGTGHQPQHF. The CDR3 DNA reads TGCGCCAGCAGCCAAGGTACAGGGCATCAGCCCCAGCATTTT.